This T cell receptor (beta chain) was recorded in a study of blood T cell repertoires in COVID-19. Study-wide background: Acute and convalescent COVID-19 samples came from the United States, Italy and Spain. PBMCs, B-cell-depleted T cells, or T cells were the source of the cDNA or gDNA that made up the material.

V was trimmed by 6 bases and J by 4 bases, leaving 9 bases between them. This CDR3 is built from 12 residues. The germline V gene has CDR1 MGHDK and CDR2 SYGVNS. In the original processing: Using reference gene primer amplification, nucleated cell counts were estimated. Profiled with immunoSEQ multiplex PCR; TCRdb holds only in-frame clones, not every one. V and J calls and clone size come straight from that table; D and trimming were deduced from the DNA. The sample lists about 98,000 clones, 82% occurring once. Sequencing was done on a sample of peripheral blood. This TCR was recovered from an elderly man with acute or convalescent COVID-19. This chain uses TRBV25-1 with TRBJ1-2; D gene ambiguous. The CDR3 DNA follows: TGTGCCAGCAGGGCATCAACCTATGGCTACACCTTC. Its protein is CASRASTYGYTF.